The following is a TCR beta chain sequence with its context. This specimen belongs to a study of cytomegalovirus exposure and HLA in healthy donors. Whole-study context: About 179 million T cells yielded fewer than 120 million unique TCR beta sequences in earlier analysis.

The germline CDR1 and CDR2 sequences are SQVTM and ANQGSEA. This CDR3 comprises 13 residues. Trimming pared 7 bases from V and 2 bases from J, leaving 14 bases between. The PCR had 60 Vbeta and 13 Jbeta primers. Per the original methods: Unique TCR beta chains numbered 60 million to 100 million in a later analysis, with roughly 10 million shared. Libraries were prepared by immunoSEQ multiplex PCR; TCRdb keeps only in-frame clonotypes and omits some of them. V, J and clone size are taken as reported in that table, and D and trimming were inferred from the DNA itself. The sample includes 160,000 or so clones.

The clonotype originates from a man aged 25-45 years in good health and CMV-seronegative. Sequenced material: PBMCs. The chain couples TRBV29-1 to TRBJ1-2, with D maybe TRBD1 (6 bases). The CDR3 nucleotides are TGCAGCGCCCGGGCCAGGGGCAACTATGGCTACACCTTC. Protein sequence: CSARARGNYGYTF.